This T cell receptor beta chain stems from a study of early T cells in non-severe SARS-CoV-2 infection. Study in general: Sequencing used unsorted whole-blood bulk RNA, so chains lack pairing. Study results and caveats: Anti-spike CD8 responses were favored by VDJdb matching, which missed private and CD4 specificities.

The library protocol tagged individual cDNA molecules with unique molecular identifiers. MiXCR, run by TCRdb on the 5' RACE reads, gives a single entry per CDR3 protein. The table has 55,000 to 65,000 distinct CDR3 sequences, approximately 15% seen once. The sample holds a few counts of this clonotype. Its antigen remains unknown. The clonotype originates from an adult who was a healthcare worker with PCR-confirmed SARS-CoV-2 infection or an uninfected control (not recorded which). This specimen was whole blood, taken at baseline.

CDR3 residues: CASSPLGTGNTGELFF. DNA for the CDR3: TGTGCCAGCAGCCCACTCGGGACAGGGAACACCGGGGAGCTGTTTTTT. V and J are TRBV14 and TRBJ2-2, with 8 bases identical to TRBD1. Germline V gene data show CDR1 as SGHDN and CDR2 as FVKESK. V shed 4 bases and J 1 base; nucleotides not matched to a gene: 5. This CDR3 contains 16 residues.